The 11 T cell receptor beta chains below come from one sample, sequenced in a study of T-cell reconstitution after alpha-beta-depleted transplantation in children. It was with unique molecular identifiers that the TCRbeta library was prepared. TCRdb re-called the PCR reads through MiXCR, storing one row per CDR3 protein. The sample yields 100,000 to 120,000 distinct CDR3 sequences, roughly 6.1% seen once. Sequencing was performed on PBMCs, mostly from graft donor cells, taken 360 days after TCRalphabeta/CD19-depleted stem cell transplant. The receptors come from a male patient between 2 and 9 years old who had a stem cell transplant for acute lymphoblastic leukemia, so the T cells may come from the graft donor.

The chain joins TRBV28 to TRBJ2-1; D gene unclear. The V and J ends lost 3 bases and 2 bases respectively, with 11 bases between them. Germline assignment: CDR1 MDHEN and CDR2 SYDVKM. The CDR3 totals 15 residues. CDR3: CASSFLQHTYNEQFF. The CDR3 bases are TGTGCCAGCAGTTTTCTCCAACATACCTACAATGAGCAGTTCTTC.

This clonotype was seen many times. The chain combines TRBV4-3 with TRBJ2-6; D is unclear. Germline V CDR1 and CDR2: LGHNA, YSLEER. CDR3 size: 13 residues. Trimming pared 6 bases from V and 1 base from J, leaving 4 bases between. The CDR3, as DNA: TGCGCCAGCAGAAGTTCTGGGGCCAACGTCCTGACTTTC. This gives the protein CASRSSGANVLTF.

V is TRBV5-1 and J is TRBJ2-2; D not certain. V was clipped by 5 bases and J by 0 bases, with 14 bases between them. CDR3 length: 16 amino acids. The germline V gene has CDR1 SGHRS and CDR2 YFSETQ. CDR3 region: CASRAPKGTNTGELFF. As DNA, the CDR3 is TGCGCCAGCAGAGCCCCGAAAGGGACGAACACCGGGGAGCTGTTTTTT.

This clonotype was seen repeatedly, ten times or more. CDR3 DNA sequence: TGTGCCAGCAGTTTATCCGTAAGGGCCGAGCAGTACTTC. This translates into CASSLSVRAEQYF. This chain uses TRBV27 with TRBJ2-7; D gene uncertain. The CDR3 consists of 13 residues. Germline V gives CDR1 MNHEY, CDR2 SMNVEV (reference sequence). V was clipped by 0 bases and J by 6 bases, with 9 bases between them.

There are many counts of this clonotype. The V gene is TRBV7-2, the J gene TRBJ2-1; the match to TRBD1 covers 8 bases. Germline values: CDR1 SGHTA, CDR2 FQGNSA. The CDR3 sequence is 14 residues long. With 3 bases clipped from V and 10 bases from J, the junction kept 8 bases outside the gene matches. DNA of the CDR3: TGTGCCAGCAGCTTTACGGACAGGGCCGGCGAGCAGTTCTTC. Amino acids: CASSFTDRAGEQFF.

This clonotype was counted only a few times. The chain uses TRBV28 and TRBJ1-2; D is uncertain. V lost 3 bases to trimming and J lost 3 bases, with 14 bases between them. CDR1 is MDHEN, CDR2 SYDVKM, per germline. CDR3 length: 15 amino acids. The CDR3 reads CASSLTSRIDYGYTF. For the CDR3, the DNA is TGTGCCAGCAGTTTGACAAGCCGGATAGACTATGGCTACACCTTC.

In this sample, this clonotype turned up a few times. This chain connects TRBV4-1 to TRBJ2-2; 12 positions match TRBD2. Unmatched junction bases numbered 4, after V lost 4 bases and J lost 4 bases. This CDR3 comprises 16 residues. Germline assignment: CDR1 MGHRA and CDR2 YSYEKL. This chain's CDR3 is CASSRLAGGRTGELFF. CDR3 DNA: TGCGCCAGCAGCCGGCTAGCGGGAGGGCGCACCGGGGAGCTGTTTTTT.

This clonotype was counted between two and nine times. V and J are TRBV7-9 and TRBJ2-1; a possible D gene is TRBD2 (5 bases). Trimming pared 7 bases from V and 0 bases from J, leaving 16 bases between. The CDR3 contains 16 residues. Germline CDR1 SEHNR, CDR2 FQNEAQ (reference sequence). The CDR3: CASTPRAVSSYNEQFF. CDR3 nucleotide sequence: TGTGCCAGCACCCCAAGAGCGGTGAGCTCCTACAATGAGCAGTTCTTC. Variable domain in full (rest from reference TRBV7-9 and TRBJ2-1): DTGVSQNPRHKITKRGQNVTFRCDPISEHNRLYWYRQTLGQGPEFLTYFQNEAQLEKSRLLSDRFSAERPKGSFSTLEIQRTEQGDSAMYLCASTPRAVSSYNEQFFGPGTRLTVL.

This clonotype was counted at least ten times. The gene calls are TRBV5-1 and TRBJ2-1; 8 positions agree with TRBD2. CDR3 length equals 14 residues. The germline gives CDR1 SGHRS, CDR2 YFSETQ. The V segment lost 0 bases and the J segment 7 bases; nucleotides outside the gene matches: 3. The CDR3 sequence is CASSLGLALNEQFF. CDR3 DNA sequence: TGCGCCAGCAGCTTGGGACTAGCGCTAAATGAGCAGTTCTTC.

This rearrangement joins TRBV5-6 to TRBJ1-2, with D possibly matching TRBD1 (5 bases). The germline V gene has CDR1 SGHDT and CDR2 YYEEEE. The CDR3 is made up of 14 amino acids. V lost 1 base and J 2 bases, leaving 9 bases between the germline ends. The chain's CDR3 is CASSLLEGNYGYTF. Here the CDR3 DNA reads TGTGCCAGCAGCTTGTTGGAGGGGAACTATGGCTACACCTTC. Complete variable domain (other parts from reference TRBV5-6 and TRBJ1-2): DAGVTQSPTHLIKTRGQQVTLRCSPKSGHDTVSWYQQALGQGPQFIFQYYEEEERQRGNFPDRFSGHQFPNYSSELNVNALLLGDSALYLCASSLLEGNYGYTFGSGTRLTVV.

This clonotype has ten or more counts. The rearrangement uses TRBV13 and TRBJ2-3; no clear D gene. Trimming took 1 base from V and 1 from J, leaving 3 bases between them. CDR1 PRHDT and CDR2 FYEKMQ come from the germline V gene (reference sequence). The CDR3 length is 13 residues. The CDR3 reads CASSLAGTDTQYF. The CDR3 coding sequence is TGTGCCAGCAGCTTAGCGGGCACAGATACGCAGTATTTT.